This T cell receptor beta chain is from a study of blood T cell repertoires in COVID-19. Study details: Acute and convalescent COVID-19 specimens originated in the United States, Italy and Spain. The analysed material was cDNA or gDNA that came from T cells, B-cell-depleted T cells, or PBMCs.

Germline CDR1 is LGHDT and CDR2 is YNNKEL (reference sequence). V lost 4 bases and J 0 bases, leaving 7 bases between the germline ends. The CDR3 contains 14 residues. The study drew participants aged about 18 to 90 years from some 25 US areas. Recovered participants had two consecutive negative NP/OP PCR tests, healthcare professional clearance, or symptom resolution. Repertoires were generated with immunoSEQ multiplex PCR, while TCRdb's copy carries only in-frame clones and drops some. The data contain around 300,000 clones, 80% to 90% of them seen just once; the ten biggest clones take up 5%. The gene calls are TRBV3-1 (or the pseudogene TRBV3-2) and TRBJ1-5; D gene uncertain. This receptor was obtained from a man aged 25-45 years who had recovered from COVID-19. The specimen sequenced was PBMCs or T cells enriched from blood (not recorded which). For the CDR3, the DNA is TGTGCCAGCAGCCTTACAGATAGCAATCAGCCCCAGCATTTT. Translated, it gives CASSLTDSNQPQHF.